A single sample is the source of the 8 T cell receptor beta chains below, sequenced in a study of spatial heterogeneity in lung cancer. TCRdb re-called the 5' RACE reads with MiXCR, one entry per CDR3 protein. The sample lists more than 85,000 distinct CDR3 sequences, around 10% occurring once. Time point: sample taken at primary tumor resection. Frozen PBMC, nontumor lung or tumor provided whole RNA, which was sequenced unsorted. The sequences come from PBMCs, collected at surgery. The receptors derive from a male donor with early-stage non-small cell lung cancer.

This clonotype was seen many times. This chain connects TRBV29-1 to TRBJ2-1; 9 bases fit TRBD1. The ends lost 5 bases at V and 3 bases at J; junction bases unmatched: 8. Germline V gene data show CDR1 as SQVTM and CDR2 as ANQGSEA. This CDR3 contains 15 residues. As DNA, the CDR3 is TGCAGCGTTCCACCGGACAGGGGAAGCTACAATGAGCAGTTCTTC. Amino acids: CSVPPDRGSYNEQFF.

This clonotype has a handful of counts. The chain joins TRBV5-1 to TRBJ2-7; 7 bases align to TRBD1. The CDR3 loop spans 14 amino acids. V gave up 4 bases and J gave up 3 bases; unmatched junction bases: 7. The germline V gene encodes CDR1 SGHRS and CDR2 YFSETQ. The CDR3 here is CASSQTGTVYEQYF. The CDR3 DNA reads as TGCGCCAGCAGCCAAACCGGGACAGTCTACGAGCAGTACTTC. Based on the CDR3 plus reference TRBV5-1 and TRBJ2-7, the full variable domain is KAGVTQTPRYLIKTRGQQVTLSCSPISGHRSVSWYQQTPGQGLQFLFEYFSETQRNKGNFPGRFSGRQFSNSRSEMNVSTLELGDSALYLCASSQTGTVYEQYFGPGTRLTVT.

The genes are TRBV7-9 and TRBJ1-5, with 8 positions matching TRBD1. Germline V gene lookup returns CDR1 SEHNR and CDR2 FQNEAQ (reference sequence). V shed 4 bases, J shed 4 bases, and the junction held 6 bases outside the gene matches. This CDR3 comprises 15 residues. The CDR3 DNA sequence: TGTGCCAGCAGCTCTACCGGACAGGGAAATCAGCCCCAGCATTTT. Protein: CASSSTGQGNQPQHF.

Only a few counts were recorded for this clonotype. CDR3 sequence reads: CASSEGGEETQYF. The CDR3 bases are TGTGCCAGCAGTGAGGGGGGCGAAGAGACCCAGTACTTC. V and J are TRBV2 and TRBJ2-5; D possibly uses TRBD1 or TRBD2 (6 bases each). With 3 bases removed from V and 3 bases from J, the gap between germline ends came to 8 bases. Germline values: CDR1 SNHLY, CDR2 FYNNEI. This CDR3 is 13 amino acids long.

The table lists this clonotype with many counts. Written as DNA, the CDR3 is TGTGCCAGCTCACCACAGGGGGGAAATGAAAAACTGTTTTTT. Its protein is CASSPQGGNEKLFF. The V gene is TRBV18, the J gene TRBJ1-4; weak D call: TRBD1 (6 bases). Germline V gene lookup returns CDR1 KGHSH and CDR2 LQKENI. V lost 1 base and J lost 5, with 8 bases in between. The CDR3 consists of 14 residues.

The chain is built from TRBV18 and TRBJ2-2; the match to TRBD1 covers 7 bases. Germline V CDR1 and CDR2: KGHSH, LQKENI. The CDR3 extends over 15 amino acids. The V segment lost 5 bases and the J segment 5 bases; nucleotides outside the gene matches: 8. The DNA for the CDR3 is TGTGCCAGCTCATTGACAGGGACCGGAACCGGGGAGCTGTTTTTT. Protein product: CASSLTGTGTGELFF.

This clonotype was detected many times. The chain uses TRBV20-1 and TRBJ1-3; 7 bases line up with TRBD1. The CDR3 is made up of 14 amino acids. V trimming: 4 bases; J trimming: 4 bases; junction bases outside the gene matches: 7. CDR1 DFQATT and CDR2 SNEGSKA come from the germline V gene (reference sequence). DNA for the CDR3: TGCAGTGCTATACAAAGGGGACAGGGAAACACCATATATTTT. It yields the protein CSAIQRGQGNTIYF.

This clonotype was seen at least ten times. V and J are TRBV20-1 and TRBJ2-7; 8 nucleotides line up with TRBD1. CDR3 size: 16 residues. Looked up from germline, CDR1 is DFQATT and CDR2 is SNEGSKA (reference sequence). The V segment lost 1 base and the J segment 0 bases; nucleotides outside the gene matches: 8. Written as DNA, the CDR3 is TGCAGTGCTAGAGTAACAGGGGGTAAAACCTCCTACGAGCAGTACTTC. Protein sequence: CSARVTGGKTSYEQYF.